This entry lists 20 T cell receptor beta chains sequenced from one sample in a study of blood T cell repertoires in COVID-19. Profiled with immunoSEQ multiplex PCR; TCRdb holds only in-frame clones, not every one. Of around 200,000 clones detected, 75% to 90% appear once; the ten largest clones hold roughly 4.9%. The material sequenced was PBMCs or T cells enriched from blood (not recorded which). These TCRs come from a woman aged 25 to 39 who had been exposed to COVID-19.

The chain uses TRBV24-1 and TRBJ2-6, with 12 bases identical to TRBD1. Germline lookup yields CDR1 KGHDR and CDR2 SFDVKD. The CDR3 covers 20 residues. The junction had 16 bases not matched to a gene; V was cut back by 7 bases and J by 4 bases. The CDR3 sequence is CATSPGRARDRGRGANVLTF. DNA for the CDR3: TGTGCCACCAGCCCAGGTCGAGCCCGGGACAGGGGGCGAGGGGCCAACGTCCTGACTTTC.

CDR3 nucleotide sequence: TGTGCCAGTACCCCCCGGGACAGGGGTGAAAAACTGTTTTTT. Its translation is CASTPRDRGEKLFF. The chain couples TRBV19 to TRBJ1-4, with 10 bases lining up with TRBD1. The CDR3 has 14 amino acids. Germline CDR1 and CDR2: LNHDA and SQIVND (reference sequence). V lost 7 bases and J lost 7; bases outside the gene matches: 6. Looking up the rest from reference TRBV19 and TRBJ1-4 gives the full variable domain: DGGITQSPKYLFRKEGQNVTLSCEQNLNHDAMYWYRQDPGQGLRLIYYSQIVNDFQKGDIAEGYSVSREKKESFPLTVTSAQKNPTAFYLCASTPRDRGEKLFFGSGTQLSVL.

The rearrangement uses TRBV24-1 and TRBJ2-1; 10 bases are a match to TRBD1. This CDR3 has 14 residues. Germline-derived CDR1 and CDR2 are KGHDR and SFDVKD. Unmatched junction bases numbered 9, after V lost 9 bases and J lost 8 bases. The CDR3 DNA is TGTGCCACCCCCGCCGACAGGGGGCACCATGAGCAGTTCTTC. Encoded protein: CATPADRGHHEQFF.

The chain has TRBV27 and TRBJ1-6; D is uncertain. The germline V gene encodes CDR1 MNHEY and CDR2 SMNVEV (reference sequence). Trimming took 6 bases from V and 7 from J, leaving 16 bases between them. This CDR3 is built from 15 residues. The CDR3 loop reads CASSSLYRFNSPLHF. The CDR3 nucleotides are TGTGCCAGCAGCTCCCTCTACAGATTCAATTCACCCCTCCACTTT.

The chain is built from TRBV9 and TRBJ2-1; D may be TRBD2 (6 bases). V lost 3 bases to trimming and J lost 6 bases, with 7 bases between them. The CDR3 loop spans 12 amino acids. Germline loops: CDR1 SGDLS, CDR2 YYNGEE. The CDR3 coding sequence is TGTGCCAGCAGCGGAGCGGGCAATGAGCAGTTCTTC. This encodes CASSGAGNEQFF.

The chain joins TRBV29-1 to TRBJ1-1; perhaps TRBD1 as D (5 bases). The CDR3 loop spans 11 amino acids. Per germline, CDR1 SQVTM and CDR2 ANQGSEA. V lost 4 bases and J 5 bases, leaving 8 bases between the germline ends. CDR3 sequence: CSVGQKTEAFF. In DNA form, the CDR3 reads TGCAGCGTTGGACAGAAGACTGAAGCTTTCTTT. The full variable domain, rest sourced from reference TRBV29-1 and TRBJ1-1, is SAVISQKPSRDICQRGTSLTIQCQVDSQVTMMFWYRQQPGQSLTLIATANQGSEATYESGFVIDKFPISRPNLTFSTLTVSNMSPEDSSIYLCSVGQKTEAFFGQGTRLTVV.

The J gene is TRBJ2-2, the V gene TRBV5-1, with 10 bases identical to TRBD2. The junction had 2 bases not matched to a gene; V was cut back by 2 bases and J by 1 base. CDR3 length: 16 amino acids. CDR1 and CDR2 (germline): SGHRS, YFSETQ. The CDR3 is CASSFLAGVNTGELFF. In DNA, the CDR3 is TGCGCCAGCAGCTTCCTAGCGGGGGTGAACACCGGGGAGCTGTTTTTT. Based on the CDR3 plus reference TRBV5-1 and TRBJ2-2, the full variable domain is KAGVTQTPRYLIKTRGQQVTLSCSPISGHRSVSWYQQTPGQGLQFLFEYFSETQRNKGNFPGRFSGRQFSNSRSEMNVSTLELGDSALYLCASSFLAGVNTGELFFGEGSRLTVL.

The chain links TRBV27 to TRBJ2-1, with 8 bases that match TRBD1. CDR1 is MNHEY, CDR2 SMNVEV, per germline (reference sequence). J was trimmed by 4 bases and V by 1 base; bases with no gene match: 3. This CDR3 is built from 15 residues. In nucleotides, the CDR3 is TGTGCCAGCAGTTTATTGGGACAGGTGTACAATGAGCAGTTCTTC. It encodes CASSLLGQVYNEQFF.

This clone was seen just once. The chain is built from TRBV5-5 and TRBJ2-3; perhaps TRBD2 as D (6 bases). Germline lookup yields CDR1 SGHKS and CDR2 YYEKEE (reference sequence). Trimming pared 5 bases from V and 1 base from J, leaving 14 bases between. CDR3 length: 15 residues. This chain's CDR3 is CASSESGGRTDTQYF. CDR3 DNA: TGTGCCAGCAGTGAATCCGGGGGACGCACAGATACGCAGTATTTT.

The genes are TRBV19 and TRBJ2-1; 15 bases are shared with TRBD2. After removal of 9 bases from V and 5 bases from J, the junction contained 11 bases not matched to a gene. The CDR3 runs to 17 residues. Germline CDR1 is LNHDA and CDR2 is SQIVND (reference sequence). DNA of the CDR3: TGTGCCAGCCAACGAGGGGGACTAGCGGGGGGCCACAATGAGCAGTTCTTC. It yields the protein CASQRGGLAGGHNEQFF. The full variable domain, its missing parts supplied by reference TRBV19 and TRBJ2-1, is DGGITQSPKYLFRKEGQNVTLSCEQNLNHDAMYWYRQDPGQGLRLIYYSQIVNDFQKGDIAEGYSVSREKKESFPLTVTSAQKNPTAFYLCASQRGGLAGGHNEQFFGPGTRLTVL.

CDR3 nucleotides: TGTGCCAGCAGTGAAGAGGTAGGGGGCACAGATACGCAGTATTTT. Amino acids: CASSEEVGGTDTQYF. The chain recombines TRBV6-1 with TRBJ2-3, with TRBD1 as a possible D gene (5 bases). Germline values: CDR1 MNHNS, CDR2 SASEGT. V lost 1 base and J lost 1, with 9 bases in between. The CDR3 contains 15 residues.

The rearrangement links TRBV11-2 to TRBJ1-2; TRBD1 matches 10 bases. The CDR3 contains 14 residues. CDR1 is SGHAT, CDR2 FQNNGV, per germline. V lost 5 bases, J lost 8 bases, and 8 bases stayed unmatched. In DNA form, the CDR3 reads TGTGCCAGCAGCCCCTGGACAGGGGGAAACGGCTACACCTTC. This encodes CASSPWTGGNGYTF.

The CDR3 coding sequence is TGTGCCAGCAGCCAAGAGGGAGGGCCTCTGAGTGGAAACACCATATATTTT. This encodes CASSQEGGPLSGNTIYF. The V call is TRBV2, the J call TRBJ1-3, with no clear D. The germline V and J ends were trimmed by 6 bases and 3 bases, with 21 bases remaining between them. The length of the CDR3 is 17 residues. Germline-derived CDR1 and CDR2 are SNHLY and FYNNEI.

The chain carries TRBV3-1 (or the pseudogene TRBV3-2) and TRBJ2-7, with D possibly matching TRBD2 (5 bases). This CDR3 comprises 12 residues. Germline CDR1 is LGHDT and CDR2 is YNNKEL (reference sequence). The germline V and J ends were trimmed by 8 bases and 3 bases, with 11 bases remaining between them. The CDR3 region is CASGGVFYEQYF. CDR3 DNA sequence: TGTGCCAGCGGAGGTGTGTTCTACGAGCAGTACTTC.

A single count supports this clone. This chain links TRBV11-3 with TRBJ1-1; a weak D match, TRBD1 (5 bases). The CDR3 is made up of 14 amino acids. V lost 5 bases to trimming and J lost 0 bases, with 10 bases between them. The germline V gene encodes CDR1 SGHNT and CDR2 YENEEA. CDR3 region: CASSPGGMNTEAFF. The DNA for the CDR3 is TGTGCCAGCAGCCCGGGGGGGATGAACACTGAAGCTTTCTTT.

The chain carries TRBV12-2 and TRBJ1-5. TRBV12-2 is deemed a pseudogene. The CDR3 has 18 amino acids. The CDR3 DNA reads as TGTGCAAGTCGCTTACCCCCCACTGGCGGTAATAGCAATCAGCCCCAGCATTTT. It is translated as CASRLPPTGGNSNQPQHF.

Only a few counts were recorded for this clone. The V gene is TRBV6-5, the J gene TRBJ1-1, with no clear D. CDR1 and CDR2 (germline): MNHEY, SVGAGI. This CDR3 is built from 13 residues. V was cut by 7 bases and J by 4 bases, with 13 bases left in between. The CDR3 DNA sequence: TGTGCCAGCATGTCCGGAGGTAGCACTGAAGCTTTCTTT. Translation: CASMSGGSTEAFF.

The gene calls are TRBV18 and TRBJ1-2, with TRBD1 matching over 8 bases. The CDR3 loop spans 14 amino acids. The V gene end was trimmed by 3 bases and the J gene end by 3 bases; junction bases not matched to a gene: 3. CDR1 KGHSH and CDR2 LQKENI come from the germline V gene. CDR3 sequence (DNA): TGTGCCAGCTCACCCTCGACAGGGGACTATGGCTACACCTTC. Amino acid sequence: CASSPSTGDYGYTF.

This sequence joins TRBV6-5 and TRBJ1-4; no reliable D call. This CDR3 has 15 amino acids. Trimming pared 9 bases from V and 2 bases from J, leaving 16 bases between. CDR1 is MNHEY and CDR2 is SVGAGI in the germline V gene. The CDR3 region has the DNA TGTGCCAGGCTAGATGGTCGGTGCACTAATGAAAAACTGTTTTTT. Its protein product is CARLDGRCTNEKLFF.

This chain uses TRBV5-4 with TRBJ2-1; the match to TRBD2 covers 12 bases. The germline CDR1 and CDR2 sequences are SGHNT and YYREEE (reference sequence). The CDR3 consists of 17 residues. V was pared by 4 bases and J by 5 bases, with 10 bases of the junction left unmatched. The CDR3 loop reads CASSPPSSGGADNEQFF. CDR3 DNA: TGTGCCAGCAGCCCTCCCTCTAGCGGGGGGGCGGACAATGAGCAGTTCTTC.